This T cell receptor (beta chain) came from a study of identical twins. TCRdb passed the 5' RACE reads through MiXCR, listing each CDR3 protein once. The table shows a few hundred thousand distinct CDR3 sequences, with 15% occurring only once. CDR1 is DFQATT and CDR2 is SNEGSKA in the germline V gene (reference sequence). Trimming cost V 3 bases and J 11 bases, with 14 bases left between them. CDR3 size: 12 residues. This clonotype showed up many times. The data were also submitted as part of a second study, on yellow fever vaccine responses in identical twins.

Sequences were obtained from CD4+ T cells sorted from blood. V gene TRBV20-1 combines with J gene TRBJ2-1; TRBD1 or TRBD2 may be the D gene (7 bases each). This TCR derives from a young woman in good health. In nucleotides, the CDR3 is TGCAGTGCTAGTCAGGGGGGGGCAAAGCAGTTCTTC. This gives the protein CSASQGGAKQFF.